This TCR beta chain was recovered during a study of T cell responses to AZD1222 COVID-19 vaccine. General study results and limits: There were mostly white British donors and more females than males, and clonal diversity was possibly underestimated. Along spike, vaccine-associated CD4 TCRs were found throughout, with dominance at 160-218 and 743-854. Sampling that yielded the repertoires occurred only after the peak T cell response.

Generated by immunoSEQ multiplex PCR, the TCRdb table keeps only in-frame clones and is missing some. The data contain about 130,000 clones, roughly 88% of them seen just once; the ten biggest clones take up less than 1.3%. CDR3 length: 13 amino acids. V dropped 5 bases and J dropped 5 bases, with 13 bases sitting between them. Germline V gene data show CDR1 as GTSNPN and CDR2 as SVGIG (reference sequence). About this clone: No antigen is known for it.

Sequences were derived from peripheral blood, sampled 28 days after the second AZD1222 dose. This chain joins TRBV30 and TRBJ1-5, with a tentative D call TRBD1 (5 bases). The receptor's source is an adult who received the AZD1222 COVID-19 vaccine. The CDR3: CAWGRGGHQPQHF. The CDR3, as DNA: TGTGCCTGGGGGAGGGGTGGCCATCAGCCCCAGCATTTT.